This T cell receptor beta chain was identified in a study of T cells after yellow fever vaccination. Study results and caveats: Of the clonotypes, a small share occurred in both CD4 and CD8 compartments. Abundant contaminating clonotypes from the bulk population could appear in FACS-sorted repertoires. Though weaker, the secondary response peaked faster, on day 5 versus 15.

The CDR3 has 15 residues. With 4 bases clipped from V and 1 base from J, the junction kept 2 bases outside the gene matches. CDR1 is SGHVS, CDR2 FNYEAQ, per germline. The authors made TCR cDNA by 5'RACE template switching, adding a universal primer site and UMIs. TCRdb reanalysed the 5' RACE reads using MiXCR and keeps one entry per CDR3 protein. The table includes hundreds of thousands of distinct CDR3 sequences, roughly 20% detected once. The sample holds many counts of this clonotype. Its antigen is unidentified. This material consisted of PBMCs, taken before the yellow fever booster vaccination. The sequence was obtained from a man between 18 and 35 years old who received the YFV17D yellow fever vaccine. The genes are TRBV7-6 and TRBJ2-3, with 10 bases identical to TRBD1. The CDR3 region has the DNA TGTGCCAGCAGCTCCGGGACAGGGGGCACAGATACGCAGTATTTT. Its translation: CASSSGTGGTDTQYF.